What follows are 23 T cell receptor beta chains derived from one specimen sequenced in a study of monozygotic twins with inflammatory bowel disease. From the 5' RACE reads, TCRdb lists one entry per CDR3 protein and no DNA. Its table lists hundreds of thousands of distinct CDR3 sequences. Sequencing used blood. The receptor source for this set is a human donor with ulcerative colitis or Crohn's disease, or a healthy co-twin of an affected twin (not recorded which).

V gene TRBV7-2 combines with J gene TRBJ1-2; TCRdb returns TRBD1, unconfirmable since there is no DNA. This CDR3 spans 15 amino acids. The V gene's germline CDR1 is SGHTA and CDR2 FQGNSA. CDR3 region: CASSPSRQAYYGYTF.

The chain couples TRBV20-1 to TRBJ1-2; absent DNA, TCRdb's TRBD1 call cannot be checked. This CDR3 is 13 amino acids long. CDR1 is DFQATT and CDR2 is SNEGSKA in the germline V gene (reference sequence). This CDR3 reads CSARAPPPYGYTF.

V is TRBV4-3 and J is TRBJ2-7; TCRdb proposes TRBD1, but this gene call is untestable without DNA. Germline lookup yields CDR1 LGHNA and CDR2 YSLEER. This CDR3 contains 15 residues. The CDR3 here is CASSHSPGQIYEQYF.

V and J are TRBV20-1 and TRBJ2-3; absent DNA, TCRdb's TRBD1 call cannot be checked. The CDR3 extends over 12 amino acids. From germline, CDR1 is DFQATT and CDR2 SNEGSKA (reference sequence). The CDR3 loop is CSAGGQLYTQYF.

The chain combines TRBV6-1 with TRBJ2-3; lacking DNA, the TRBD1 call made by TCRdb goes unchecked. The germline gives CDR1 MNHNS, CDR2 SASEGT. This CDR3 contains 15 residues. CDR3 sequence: CASRIRDISTDTQYF.

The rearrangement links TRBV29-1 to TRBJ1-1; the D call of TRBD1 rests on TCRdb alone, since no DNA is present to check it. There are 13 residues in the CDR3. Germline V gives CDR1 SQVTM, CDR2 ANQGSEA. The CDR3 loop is CSVKGQGKTEAFF.

CDR3 loop: CASSQERDSLSSYNEQFF. J is TRBJ2-1 and V is TRBV4-3; TCRdb outputs TRBD1, but without DNA this stays unchecked. Germline V CDR1 and CDR2: LGHNA, YSLEER. The CDR3 is 18 residues long.

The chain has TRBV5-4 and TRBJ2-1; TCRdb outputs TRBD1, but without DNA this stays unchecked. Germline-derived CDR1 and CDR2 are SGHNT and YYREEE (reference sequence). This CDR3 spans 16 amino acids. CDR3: CASSSTGTGGYNEQFF.

The CDR3 reads CASSQERTSGGPQETQYF. The chain carries TRBV4-1 and TRBJ2-5; TCRdb reports TRBD2, a call that lacks DNA to check it against. Germline V gene lookup returns CDR1 MGHRA and CDR2 YSYEKL. The CDR3 contains 18 residues.

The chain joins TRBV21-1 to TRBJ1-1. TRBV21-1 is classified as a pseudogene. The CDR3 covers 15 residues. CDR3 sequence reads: CASSKVRGLNTEAFF.

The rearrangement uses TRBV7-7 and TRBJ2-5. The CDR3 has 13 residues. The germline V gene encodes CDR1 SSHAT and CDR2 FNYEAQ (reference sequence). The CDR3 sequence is CASSLVVQETQYF.

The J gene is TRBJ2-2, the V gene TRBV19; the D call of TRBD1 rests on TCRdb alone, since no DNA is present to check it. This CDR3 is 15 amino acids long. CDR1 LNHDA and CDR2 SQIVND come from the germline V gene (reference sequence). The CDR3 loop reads CASTRGQGAAGELFF.

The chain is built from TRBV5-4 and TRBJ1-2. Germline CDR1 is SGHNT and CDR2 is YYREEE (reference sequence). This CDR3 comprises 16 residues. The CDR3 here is CASSGTQERWEEGYTF.

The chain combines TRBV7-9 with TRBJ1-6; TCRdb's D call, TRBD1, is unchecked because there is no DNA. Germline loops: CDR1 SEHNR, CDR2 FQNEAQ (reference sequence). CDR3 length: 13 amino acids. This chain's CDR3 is CASRGTGGSPLHF. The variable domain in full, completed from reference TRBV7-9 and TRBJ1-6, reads DTGVSQNPRHKITKRGQNVTFRCDPISEHNRLYWYRQTLGQGPEFLTYFQNEAQLEKSRLLSDRFSAERPKGSFSTLEIQRTEQGDSAMYLCASRGTGGSPLHFGNGTRLTVT.

CDR3 loop: CASSLRDRYNEQFF. J is TRBJ2-1 and V is TRBV5-4; the D gene TCRdb calls, TRBD1, cannot be checked with no DNA. Per germline, CDR1 SGHNT and CDR2 YYREEE (reference sequence). This CDR3 contains 14 residues. Full variable domain (remainder filled in from reference TRBV5-4 and TRBJ2-1): ETGVTQSPTHLIKTRGQQVTLRCSSQSGHNTVSWYQQALGQGPQFIFQYYREEENGRGNFPPRFSGLQFPNYSSELNVNALELDDSALYLCASSLRDRYNEQFFGPGTRLTVL.

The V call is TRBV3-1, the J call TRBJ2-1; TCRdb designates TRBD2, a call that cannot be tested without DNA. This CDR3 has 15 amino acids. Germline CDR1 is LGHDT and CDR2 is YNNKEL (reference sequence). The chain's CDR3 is CASSPRGAMGNEQFF.

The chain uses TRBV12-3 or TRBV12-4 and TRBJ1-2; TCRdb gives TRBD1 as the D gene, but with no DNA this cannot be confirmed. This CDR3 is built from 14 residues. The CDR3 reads CASSQRQGSYGYTF.

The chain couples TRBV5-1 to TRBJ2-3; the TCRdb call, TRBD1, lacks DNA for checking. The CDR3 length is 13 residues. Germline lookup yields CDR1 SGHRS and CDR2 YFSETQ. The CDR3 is CASSPIPEDTQYF. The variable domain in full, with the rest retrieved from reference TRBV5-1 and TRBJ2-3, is KAGVTQTPRYLIKTRGQQVTLSCSPISGHRSVSWYQQTPGQGLQFLFEYFSETQRNKGNFPGRFSGRQFSNSRSEMNVSTLELGDSALYLCASSPIPEDTQYFGPGTRLTVL.

Here the CDR3 reads CATSPPGSTDTQYF. V usage is TRBV24-1 and J usage is TRBJ2-3; TCRdb's D call, TRBD1, is unchecked because there is no DNA. Germline lookup yields CDR1 KGHDR and CDR2 SFDVKD. CDR3 length equals 14 residues.

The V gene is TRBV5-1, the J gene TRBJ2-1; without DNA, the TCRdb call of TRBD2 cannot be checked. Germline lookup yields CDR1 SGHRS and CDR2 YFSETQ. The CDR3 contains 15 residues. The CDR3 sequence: CASSTGGVAYNEQFF.

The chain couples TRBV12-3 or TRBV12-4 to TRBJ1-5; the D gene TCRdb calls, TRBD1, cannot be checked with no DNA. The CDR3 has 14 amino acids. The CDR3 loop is CASSLKGSDQPQHF.

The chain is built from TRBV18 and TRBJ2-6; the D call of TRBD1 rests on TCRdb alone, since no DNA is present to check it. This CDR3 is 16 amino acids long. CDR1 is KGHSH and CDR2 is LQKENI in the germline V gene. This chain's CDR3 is CASSPAGVSGANVLTF.

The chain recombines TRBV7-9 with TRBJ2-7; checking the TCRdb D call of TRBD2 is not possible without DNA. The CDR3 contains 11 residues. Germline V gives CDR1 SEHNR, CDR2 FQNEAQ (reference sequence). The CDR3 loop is CASSLRREQYF.